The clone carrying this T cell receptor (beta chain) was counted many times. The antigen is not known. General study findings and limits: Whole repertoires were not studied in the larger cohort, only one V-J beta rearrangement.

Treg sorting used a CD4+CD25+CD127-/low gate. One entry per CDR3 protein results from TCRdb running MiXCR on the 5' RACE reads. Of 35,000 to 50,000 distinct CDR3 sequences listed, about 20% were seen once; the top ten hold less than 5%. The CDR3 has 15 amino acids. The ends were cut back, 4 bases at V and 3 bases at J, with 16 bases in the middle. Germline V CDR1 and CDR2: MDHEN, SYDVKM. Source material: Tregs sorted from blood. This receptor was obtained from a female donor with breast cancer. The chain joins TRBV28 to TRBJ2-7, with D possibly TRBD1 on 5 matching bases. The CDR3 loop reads CASSSHPDGHYEQYF. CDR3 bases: TGTGCCAGCAGTTCCCACCCGGACGGACACTACGAGCAGTACTTC.